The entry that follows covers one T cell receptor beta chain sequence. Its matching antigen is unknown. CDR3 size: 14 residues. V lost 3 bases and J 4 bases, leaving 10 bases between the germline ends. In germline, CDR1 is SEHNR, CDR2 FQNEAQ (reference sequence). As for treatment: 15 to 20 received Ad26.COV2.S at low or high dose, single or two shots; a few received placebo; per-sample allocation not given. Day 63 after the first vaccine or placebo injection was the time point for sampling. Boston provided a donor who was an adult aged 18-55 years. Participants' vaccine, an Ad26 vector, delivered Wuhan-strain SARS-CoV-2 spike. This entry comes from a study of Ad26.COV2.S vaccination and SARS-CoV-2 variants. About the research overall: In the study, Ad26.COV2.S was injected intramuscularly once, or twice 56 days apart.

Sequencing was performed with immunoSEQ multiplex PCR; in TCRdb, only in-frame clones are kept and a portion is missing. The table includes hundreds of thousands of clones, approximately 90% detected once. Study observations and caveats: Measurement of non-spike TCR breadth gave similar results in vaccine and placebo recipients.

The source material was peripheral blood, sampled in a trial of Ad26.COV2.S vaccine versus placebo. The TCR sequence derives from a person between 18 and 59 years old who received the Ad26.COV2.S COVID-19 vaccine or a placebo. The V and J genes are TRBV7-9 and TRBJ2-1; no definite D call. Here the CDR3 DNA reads TGTGCCAGCAGCTTCCTCGGTAATTACAATGAGCAGTTCTTC. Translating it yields CASSFLGNYNEQFF. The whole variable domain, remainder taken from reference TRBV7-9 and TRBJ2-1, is DTGVSQNPRHKITKRGQNVTFRCDPISEHNRLYWYRQTLGQGPEFLTYFQNEAQLEKSRLLSDRFSAERPKGSFSTLEIQRTEQGDSAMYLCASSFLGNYNEQFFGPGTRLTVL.